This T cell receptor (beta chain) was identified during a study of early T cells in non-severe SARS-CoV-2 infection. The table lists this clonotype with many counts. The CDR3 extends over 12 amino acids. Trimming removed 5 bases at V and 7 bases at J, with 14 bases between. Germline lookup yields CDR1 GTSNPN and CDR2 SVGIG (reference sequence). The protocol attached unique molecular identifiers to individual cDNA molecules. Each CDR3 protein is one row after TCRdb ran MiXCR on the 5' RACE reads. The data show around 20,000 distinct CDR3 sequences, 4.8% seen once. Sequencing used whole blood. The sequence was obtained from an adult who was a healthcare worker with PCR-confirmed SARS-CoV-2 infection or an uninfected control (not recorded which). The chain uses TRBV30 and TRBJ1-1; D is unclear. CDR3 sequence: CAWYYTRVEAFF. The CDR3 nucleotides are TGTGCCTGGTACTATACGAGGGTTGAAGCTTTCTTT.